The present entry profiles one T cell receptor (beta chain) with its context. This clone was recorded only once. The specificity of this receptor is unknown. It has no much larger one-base neighbor in the sample; base qualities were not kept. The sample holds other DNA sequences that translate to the same CDR3. This specimen comes from a study of shared clonotypes between healthy human individuals (TCRdb year 2020). Describing the broader study: The cohort comprised two women and three men aged 18 to 49 years. Each donor's leukapheresis produced roughly between roughly 0.85 and 10 billion PBMCs. For each donor, CD4 naive and CD4 memory were each given three plates, CD8 naive was given two plates, and CD8 memory was given one plate. The study deeply sequenced blood TCR repertoires of five healthy adults to estimate repertoire size and the extent of clonotype sharing between individuals. To increase sequencing depth and limit assay-specific biases, TCR repertoire library preparation and sequencing were carried out by different laboratories using diverse techniques.

V is pruned by 4 bases and J by 0 bases, leaving 3 bases of the junction without a gene match. CDR1 SGHRS and CDR2 YFSETQ are derived from the germline V gene. CDR3 length: 14 amino acids, cysteine to phenylalanine. The kept DNA is CDR3 alone, 42 bases in frame from the first base. Using the deep immunoSEQ assay, TCR CDR3 regions were amplified from genomic DNA by multiplex PCR. For each cell subset, the extracted genomic DNA was distributed evenly across all wells of several immunoSEQ 96-well plates, and each plate served as one replicate. Each replicate PCR for sorted subsets received approximately 220 ng genomic DNA, equal to 28,000 or so T cell genomes. Purified libraries were quantified with a Qubit 3.0 fluorometer, sized on a Bioanalyzer 2100, and re-quantified with the KAPA Library Quantification kit. Every immunoSEQ 96-well plate was sequenced on a separate single-read 150-cycle Illumina NextSeq 550 flow cell. In the paper's pipeline: Because the immunoSEQ output included only junctional sequences and no quality scores, the filtering could not be the same as the filtering used for full-length reads. To assign V/J genes and CDR3, sequences were annotated against IMGT germline references using PyIR, a Python wrapper for IgBLAST v1.9. Reads were filtered out if the reads had weak V/J assignments (E-value above 1e-6), no CDR3, stop codons, out-of-frame junctions, or ambiguous translated residues. V3J clonotypes were defined as sequences sharing the same inferred V gene, J gene, and CDR3 amino acid sequence. Percentage overlap between repertoires was computed as shared unique clonotypes divided by the size of the smaller repertoire. RTK rarefaction, the Chao1 estimator, and Recon v2.1 estimates of unobserved clonotypes were used to assess repertoire richness. OLGA was used to compute generation probabilities for all TCRbeta clonotypes that the gDNA method yielded from a few donors. The source is immuneACCESS, and TCRdb retained only in-frame sequences with V and J called. Part of the clones is not carried over; for the studies checked, unresolved V genes explain less than half of this, and the remainder is unexplained. D and trimming come from the DNA, and the V and J calls and clone size come from that table. The sample table records roughly 1,100,000 clones; roughly 80% of these occur just once. Approximately 1.5% of the sample rests with the top ten.

The donors were healthy, HIV-negative adults who had no recently reported acute infections or vaccinations. Every donor was a Caucasian adult residing in Nashville, Tennessee, USA. Magnetic negative selection was used to enrich CD4+ T cells, after which naive cells were positively selected on CD45RA and the negative fraction became the memory subset. After blood collection by leukapheresis, PBMCs were isolated using Ficoll-Histopaque density gradient centrifugation and then cryopreserved in the vapor phase of liquid nitrogen. Analytical flow cytometry was used to check the purity and quantity of every magnetically sorted T cell population. From each sorted fraction, genomic DNA was isolated and quantified by UV absorbance on a Nanodrop 2000c. Study-level results and caveats: Sampling was limited to blood, and TCR repertoires in tissue likely differ from TCR repertoires in blood. Estimated clonotype richness was generally larger for naive than for memory subsets. About 5% of naive CD4, 3.5% of naive CD8, approximately 2% of memory CD4, and over 0.35% of memory CD8 clonotypes were shared across a few donors. Based on pairwise subsampling, the degree of clonotype sharing among donors was expected to be affected by sequencing depth. Higher generation probabilities were observed for clonotypes shared by all four sorted-subset donors than for non-shared clonotypes. Even with the large sequencing depth, rarefaction of the sorted-subset datasets indicated that sequencing was incomplete. Because the study included only a small number of donors, the genetic and exposure-history diversity represented was limited.

The source is a man aged 18 to 30 in good health. The source material was memory CD4+ T cells sorted from blood. This specimen's cell subset or site label, interpreted: CD45RA-negative fraction. The V and J genes are TRBV5-1 and TRBJ1-2; TRBD1 lines up with 7 middle nucleotides. The DNA sequence is as follows: TGCGCCAGCAGCACAGGGACAGCTAACTATGGCTACACCTTC. This codes for CASSTGTANYGYTF. With all but the CDR3 taken from the reference TRBV5-1 and TRBJ1-2 genes, the full variable domain is: KAGVTQTPRYLIKTRGQQVTLSCSPISGHRSVSWYQQTPGQGLQFLFEYFSETQRNKGNFPGRFSGRQFSNSRSEMNVSTLELGDSALYLCASSTGTANYGYTFGSGTRLTVV.